This is a list of T cell receptor beta chains from one sample in a study of regulatory T cells in long-lasting Graves disease. TCRdb reanalysed the multiplex PCR reads using MiXCR and keeps one entry per CDR3 protein. The sample lists 400,000 to 500,000 distinct CDR3 sequences, around a fifth seen once, with around 14% in the top ten. Sequencing used peripheral blood mononuclear cells (PBMCs), obtained when the disease was refractory, from a patient treated with antithyroid drugs. The source is a female donor with Graves disease. Both conserved end residues are part of each CDR3. The D gene is left open where the match is weak. Size is omitted from some rows. Given values are once, few, many or a class for expanded clones.

J: TRBJ2-5
size: few
V: TRBV7-9
D: .
CDR3: CASSFLRGSKETQYF
DNA: TGTGCCAGCAGCTTCCTACGGGGGAGTAAAGAGACCCAGTACTTC

J: TRBJ2-7
size: many
V: TRBV7-8
D: .
CDR3: CASSLYPSSYEQYF
DNA: TGTGCCAGCAGCTTATACCCCAGTTCCTACGAGCAGTACTTC

J: TRBJ2-7
size: .
V: TRBV6-1
D: .
CDR3: CASSVMGWERTCEQYF
DNA: TGTGCCAGCTCCGTGATGGGGTGGGAAAGAACCTGCGAGCAGTACTTC

J: TRBJ1-1
size: few
V: TRBV11-2
D: .
CDR3: CASSWNRARAFF
DNA: TGTGCCAGCAGCTGGAACAGGGCCAGGGCTTTCTTT

J: TRBJ2-5
size: many
V: TRBV5-6
D: .
CDR3: CASSLYREAGEREKTQYF
DNA: TGTGCCAGCAGCTTATACCGGGAGGCAGGGGAGAGGGAGAAGACCCAGTACTTC

J: TRBJ1-1
size: few
V: TRBV20-1
D: .
CDR3: CSARGMNTEAFF
DNA: TGCAGTGCTAGAGGAATGAACACTGAAGCTTTCTTT

J: TRBJ1-5
size: .
V: TRBV4-2
D: .
CDR3: CASSQELASNQPQHF
DNA: TGTGCCAGCAGCCAAGAGTTAGCTAGCAATCAGCCCCAGCATTTT

J: TRBJ2-7
size: few
V: TRBV7-9
D: TRBD2
CDR3: CASSLYTSGGAYEQYF
DNA: TGTGCCAGCAGCTTATACACTAGCGGGGGGGCCTACGAGCAGTACTTC

J: TRBJ1-5
size: many
V: TRBV7-8
D: .
CDR3: CASSFFSNQPQHF
DNA: TGTGCCAGCAGCTTTTTTAGCAATCAGCCCCAGCATTTT

J: TRBJ2-3
size: few
V: TRBV7-2
D: .
CDR3: CASSPGTPSTDTQYF
DNA: TGTGCCAGCAGCCCCGGGACCCCGAGCACAGATACGCAGTATTTT

J: TRBJ1-1
size: many
V: TRBV12-3/TRBV12-4
D: TRBD1
CDR3: CASSLGGTGGESFF
DNA: TGTGCCAGCAGTTTAGGTGGGACAGGGGGCGAGTCTTTCTTT

J: TRBJ1-5
size: few
V: TRBV7-2
D: TRBD1
CDR3: CASSFRQGDQPQHF
DNA: TGTGCCAGCAGCTTCCGGCAGGGGGATCAGCCCCAGCATTTT

J: TRBJ1-2
size: many
V: TRBV6-2/TRBV6-3
D: .
CDR3: CASSSGGGAGYTF
DNA: TGTGCCAGCAGTTCCGGGGGGGGAGCTGGCTACACCTTC

J: TRBJ1-2
size: few
V: TRBV30
D: .
CDR3: CAWSREFDGYTF
DNA: TGTGCCTGGTCCAGGGAGTTTGATGGCTACACCTTC

J: TRBJ2-1
size: .
V: TRBV20-1
D: TRBD2
CDR3: CSARDTGTSANEQFF
DNA: TGCAGTGCTAGAGATACGGGGACTAGCGCGAATGAGCAGTTCTTC

J: TRBJ1-1
size: .
V: TRBV6-1
D: .
CDR3: CASSPTYQGLNTEAFF
DNA: TGTGCCAGCAGCCCTACATATCAGGGGTTGAACACTGAAGCTTTCTTT

J: TRBJ1-2
size: few
V: TRBV29-1
D: .
CDR3: CSVDPGLGYTF
DNA: TGCAGCGTTGACCCGGGGCTTGGCTACACCTTC

J: TRBJ2-2
size: once
V: TRBV10-3
D: .
CDR3: CAISPEINTGELFF
DNA: TGTGCCATCAGCCCCGAGATCAACACCGGGGAGCTGTTTTTT

J: TRBJ2-1
size: few
V: TRBV20-1
D: .
CDR3: CSARVGLVSYNEQFF
DNA: TGCAGTGCTAGAGTGGGGCTAGTATCCTACAATGAGCAGTTCTTC

J: TRBJ1-5
size: .
V: TRBV6-1
D: .
CDR3: CASSPDGGRGPQHF
DNA: TGTGCCAGCTCGCCGGACGGGGGACGTGGGCCCCAGCATTTT

J: TRBJ2-2
size: .
V: TRBV7-2
D: .
CDR3: CASSLTTGTGELFF
DNA: TGTGCCAGCAGCTTAACGACGGGCACCGGGGAGCTGTTTTTT

J: TRBJ1-4
size: few
V: TRBV19
D: .
CDR3: CASRSPIATNEKLFF
DNA: TGTGCCAGTAGATCACCCATTGCAACTAATGAAAAACTGTTTTTT

J: TRBJ1-1
size: .
V: TRBV24-1
D: .
CDR3: CATSDSGVNTVAFF
DNA: TGTGCCACCAGTGACAGCGGAGTGAACACTGTAGCTTTCTTT

J: TRBJ2-7
size: .
V: TRBV19
D: .
CDR3: CASSQTGISYEQYF
DNA: TGTGCCAGTAGTCAAACCGGGATCTCCTACGAGCAGTACTTC

J: TRBJ1-5
size: .
V: TRBV30
D: .
CDR3: CAWSPGVGNQPQHF
DNA: TGTGCCTGGAGCCCAGGGGTGGGCAATCAGCCCCAGCATTTT

J: TRBJ2-7
size: many
V: TRBV2
D: .
CDR3: CASTWANWEDYSYEQYF
DNA: TGTGCCAGCACCTGGGCGAATTGGGAAGATTATTCCTACGAGCAGTACTTC

J: TRBJ1-2
size: .
V: TRBV11-2
D: TRBD1
CDR3: CASSAIGGRIDGYTF
DNA: TGTGCCAGCAGCGCGATAGGGGGCAGAATAGATGGCTACACCTTC

J: TRBJ1-6
size: .
V: TRBV9
D: TRBD1
CDR3: CASSVYRQGQNSPLHF
DNA: TGTGCCAGCAGCGTATACCGACAGGGTCAAAATTCACCCCTCCACTTT

J: TRBJ1-5
size: many
V: TRBV29-1
D: .
CDR3: CSVSGNSNQPQHF
DNA: TGCAGCGTGTCCGGCAATAGCAATCAGCCCCAGCATTTT

J: TRBJ2-7
size: .
V: TRBV30
D: TRBD1
CDR3: CAWAGSGGAEQYF
DNA: TGTGCCTGGGCGGGATCAGGGGGCGCGGAGCAGTACTTC

J: TRBJ2-6
size: .
V: TRBV7-3
D: .
CDR3: CASSPTVSSGANVLTF
DNA: TGTGCCAGCAGCCCGACGGTGAGCTCTGGGGCCAACGTCCTGACTTTC

J: TRBJ2-5
size: .
V: TRBV28
D: TRBD1
CDR3: CASSLVGQGRETQYF
DNA: TGTGCCAGCAGTTTAGTGGGACAGGGAAGAGAGACCCAGTACTTC

J: TRBJ2-7
size: many
V: TRBV7-9
D: .
CDR3: CASSLAGVNEQYF
DNA: TGTGCCAGCAGCTTAGCGGGGGTGAACGAGCAGTACTTC

J: TRBJ2-2
size: few
V: TRBV5-1
D: TRBD2
CDR3: CASSQRGLALTGELFF
DNA: TGCGCCAGCAGCCAAAGAGGACTAGCGTTGACCGGGGAGCTGTTTTTT

J: TRBJ2-2
size: .
V: TRBV9
D: .
CDR3: CASSVEGYANTGELFF
DNA: TGTGCCAGCAGCGTAGAGGGCTACGCGAACACCGGGGAGCTGTTTTTT

J: TRBJ2-1
size: few
V: TRBV11-1
D: TRBD2
CDR3: CASSLRGLADWQFF
DNA: TGTGCCAGCAGCTTACGGGGACTAGCCGACTGGCAGTTCTTC

J: TRBJ2-7
size: many
V: TRBV6-1
D: TRBD2
CDR3: CASSPAGTSDSYEQYF
DNA: TGTGCCAGCAGCCCCGCCGGGACTAGCGACTCCTACGAGCAGTACTTC

J: TRBJ1-5
size: many
V: TRBV28
D: .
CDR3: CASRIGSHNQPQHF
DNA: TGTGCCAGCAGAATCGGGTCCCATAATCAGCCCCAGCATTTT

J: TRBJ2-6
size: few
V: TRBV6-2/TRBV6-3
D: .
CDR3: CASSYRRNSGANVLTF
DNA: TGTGCCAGCAGTTACCGAAGAAACTCTGGGGCCAACGTCCTGACTTTC

J: TRBJ2-7
size: many
V: TRBV12-3/TRBV12-4
D: .
CDR3: CASSFLFNEQYF
DNA: TGTGCCAGCAGTTTTTTGTTTAACGAGCAGTACTTC

J: TRBJ2-7
size: few
V: TRBV7-2
D: TRBD2
CDR3: CASSPGTSASEQYF
DNA: TGTGCCAGCAGCCCCGGGACTAGCGCCTCCGAGCAGTACTTC

J: TRBJ1-2
size: .
V: TRBV7-2
D: TRBD1
CDR3: CASTLAPGTGYVF
DNA: TGTGCCAGCACCCTAGCCCCGGGGACAGGGTACGTCTTC

J: TRBJ1-1
size: many
V: TRBV28
D: .
CDR3: CASSLVTGLTEAFF
DNA: TGTGCCAGCAGTTTGGTAACAGGGCTCACTGAAGCTTTCTTT

J: TRBJ2-7
size: .
V: TRBV28
D: TRBD1
CDR3: CASIPSTLTGGDHVQYF
DNA: TGTGCCAGCATCCCCTCCACCTTGACAGGGGGGGACCACGTGCAGTACTTC

J: TRBJ2-7
size: many
V: TRBV12-3/TRBV12-4
D: .
CDR3: CASSNTGTWNTGQYF
DNA: TGTGCCAGCAGTAACACCGGGACTTGGAATACGGGGCAGTACTTC

J: TRBJ1-1
size: few
V: TRBV7-9
D: TRBD1
CDR3: CASSRNRGRGRATEAFF
DNA: TGTGCCAGCAGCCGGAACAGGGGCCGGGGAAGGGCAACTGAAGCTTTCTTT

J: TRBJ1-1
size: .
V: TRBV19
D: TRBD1
CDR3: CASSLTGAKGTNTEAFF
DNA: TGTGCCAGTAGTCTCACAGGGGCCAAGGGGACGAACACTGAAGCTTTCTTT

J: TRBJ1-4
size: many
V: TRBV28
D: .
CDR3: CASSAENEKLFF
DNA: TGTGCCAGCAGTGCTGAGAATGAAAAACTGTTTTTT

J: TRBJ1-2
size: many
V: TRBV10-3
D: .
CDR3: CAISESSGGLYGYTF
DNA: TGTGCCATCAGTGAGTCTTCGGGGGGGCTCTATGGCTACACCTTC

J: TRBJ1-4
size: once
V: TRBV3-1
D: .
CDR3: CASSQDLAPASEKLFF
DNA: TGTGCCAGCAGCCAAGACCTAGCGCCTGCAAGTGAAAAACTGTTTTTT

J: TRBJ2-7
size: many
V: TRBV6-1
D: .
CDR3: CASNHPIDEQYF
DNA: TGTGCCAGCAACCATCCGATAGACGAGCAGTACTTC

J: TRBJ2-7
size: .
V: TRBV7-2
D: TRBD2
CDR3: CASSPGGSGYEQYF
DNA: TGTGCCAGCAGTCCGGGGGGGAGCGGCTACGAGCAGTACTTC

J: TRBJ2-7
size: .
V: TRBV18
D: .
CDR3: CASSPVDGYSYEQYF
DNA: TGTGCCAGCTCACCGGTCGACGGTTACTCCTACGAGCAGTACTTC

J: TRBJ1-2
size: .
V: TRBV5-6
D: .
CDR3: CASSLVARGGGYTF
DNA: TGTGCCAGCAGCTTGGTGGCCAGGGGAGGAGGCTACACCTTC

J: TRBJ1-4
size: few
V: TRBV11-2
D: .
CDR3: CASSLNAVGEKLFF
DNA: TGTGCCAGCAGCTTGAATGCCGTAGGAGAAAAACTGTTTTTT

J: TRBJ1-2
size: many
V: TRBV12-3/TRBV12-4
D: TRBD1
CDR3: CASSGQGRWNGYTF
DNA: TGTGCCAGCAGTGGACAGGGGAGGTGGAATGGCTACACCTTC

J: TRBJ2-4
size: many
V: TRBV2
D: .
CDR3: CASSEVASKNIQYF
DNA: TGTGCCAGCAGTGAAGTCGCTAGCAAAAACATTCAGTACTTC

J: TRBJ1-2
size: many
V: TRBV6-1
D: .
CDR3: CASSTGLDGYTF
DNA: TGTGCCAGCAGTACGGGACTCGATGGCTACACCTTC

J: TRBJ2-1
size: few
V: TRBV28
D: .
CDR3: CASSPPGNEQFF
DNA: TGTGCCAGCAGTCCGCCGGGCAATGAGCAGTTCTTC

J: TRBJ1-3
size: .
V: TRBV20-1
D: TRBD1
CDR3: CSARDGTGSYHSGNTIYF
DNA: TGCAGTGCTAGAGATGGGACAGGTTCTTATCACTCTGGAAACACCATATATTTT